This entry is about one T cell receptor beta chain. It has no known antigen specificity. Per-base quality was not reported, and no clone a single base away is much larger than it. This sample is drawn from a study of identifying expanded T cells in peripheral blood (dated by TCRdb to between 2018 and 2020). With respect to the entire study: Four technical replicates, made by sequencing separate aliquots from the same pool of genomic DNA, were compared pairwise. Overall results and qualifications from the work: The binomial model flagged about 1.1 differentially abundant clones between technical replicates but about 16 over around two weeks and roughly 19 over roughly 4 weeks. Both the number of clones called differentially abundant and the false-positive rate were significantly reduced by the beta-binomial model across all healthy-donor time intervals. The authors expected that biological variance in healthy repertoires might rise further over much longer intervals, such as months to years. For all healthy donors, the variance in clone template counts between two-week samples rose significantly as total template count increased.

TCRbeta CDR3 regions were profiled by bias-controlled multiplex PCR amplification of genomic DNA with the immunoSEQ Assay. The source study handled its data this way. The absolute abundance of each unique TCRbeta CDR3 region was quantified after sequences were collapsed and filtered. Differential abundance was tested with a binomial (Fisher-equivalent) model and with a beta-binomial model adding time-dependent variance fitted from healthy donors. Any clone with fewer than 5 combined templates was excluded, and a clone was called differentially abundant if its Benjamini-Hochberg FDR was below 0.01. The form v = (b*log(k)+a)^2 was used to model beta-binomial variance as a function of total template count across the two samples. TCRdb's version of the immuneACCESS table is confined to in-frame rearrangements and falls short of the full clone set. An unresolved V gene accounts for under half of the shortfall where checked; the remainder is of unknown origin. V and J calls and clone size are given by that table; D and trimming were obtained from the DNA. This sample has around 84,000 clones in its table, and around 90% of those were observed once. Around 7% of the sample is held by the ten biggest clonotypes.

No immune events such as infections were documented for the healthy donors during the collection period. Healthy-donor blood repertoires served as a training cohort to calibrate time-dependent variance in a beta-binomial model of T-cell clone differential abundance. There were roughly 10 healthy donors in the training cohort, of whom 3 were female and 7 were male. An age range of about 29 to 65 years, with an average of about 45 years, was recorded for the donors. Whole blood, obtained from a commercial supplier, was collected from each healthy donor at three time points spaced approximately two weeks apart. For immunosequencing, genomic DNA was extracted from whole blood that had not been sorted. The germline V end is reduced by 4 bases and the J end by 5 bases; junction bases left unmatched: 22. The germline V gene encodes CDR1 SGHTA and CDR2 FQGTGA. CDR3 length: 19 amino acids, cysteine to phenylalanine. This entry keeps only the CDR3 DNA: 57 bases, framed from base 1.

Sequenced input: blood. The sequence derives from a person aged 18 to 70 in good health. The sequence is built from TRBV7-3 and TRBJ2-5, and TRBD1 matches 7 of the central bases. The CDR3 region: CASSSNPDRKGRRRETQYF. The DNA sequence is as follows: TGTGCCAGCAGCTCCAACCCGGACAGGAAGGGTCGCCGCCGGGAGACCCAGTACTTC.